Detailed here is one T cell receptor beta chain. The sample is drawn from a study of cytomegalovirus exposure and HLA in healthy donors. V lost 6 bases and J lost 4; bases outside the gene matches: 7. The germline V gene encodes CDR1 SQVTM and CDR2 ANQGSEA. This CDR3 region has 14 residues. The PCR contained 60 Vbeta and 13 Jbeta primers. The assay was immunoSEQ multiplex PCR, and TCRdb's table has in-frame clones only and misses some. The sample totals roughly 120,000 clones. This chain uses TRBV29-1 with TRBJ2-3; TRBD2 aligns across 10 bases. This TCR was sampled from a young man in good health and CMV-seronegative. Material: PBMCs. The chain's CDR3 is CSVDTSGMADTQYF. CDR3 in DNA: TGCAGCGTCGATACTAGCGGGATGGCAGATACGCAGTATTTT.